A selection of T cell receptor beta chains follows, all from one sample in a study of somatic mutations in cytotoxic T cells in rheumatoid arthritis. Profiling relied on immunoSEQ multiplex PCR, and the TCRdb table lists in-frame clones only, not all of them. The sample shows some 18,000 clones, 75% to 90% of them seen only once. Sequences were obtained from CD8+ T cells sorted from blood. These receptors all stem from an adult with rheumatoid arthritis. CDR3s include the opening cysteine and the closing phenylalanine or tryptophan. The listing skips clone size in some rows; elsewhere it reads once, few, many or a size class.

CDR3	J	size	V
CASSLPGTSGSEQYF	TRBJ2-7	.	TRBV6-6
CASSLFTIAGDEQFF	TRBJ2-1	few	TRBV7-6
CASSSNRDGNQPQHF	TRBJ1-5	few	TRBV19
CASSFGQTYEQYF	TRBJ2-7	few	TRBV11-2
CASSATDSGPQHF	TRBJ1-5	.	TRBV9
CATSRPRQGEYEQYF	TRBJ2-7	.	TRBV15
CASSEVGADTEAFF	TRBJ1-1	.	TRBV2
CASSVGGQANQPQHF	TRBJ1-5	.	TRBV9
CASSLGPGGNTEAFF	TRBJ1-1	.	TRBV7-9
CATSRDVMAGSGEQYF	TRBJ2-5	.	TRBV15
CASSQWGAVEQYF	TRBJ2-7	.	TRBV4-3
CASSYEGTIGELFF	TRBJ2-2	.	TRBV6-5
CASSPAGSDQPQHF	TRBJ1-5	.	TRBV7-8
CASTSRQSAKNIQYF	TRBJ2-4	.	TRBV19
CASSLSAGGLDTGELFF	TRBJ2-2	.	TRBV27
CASSLGGDEQYF	TRBJ2-7	.	TRBV9
CSVEEGGDGLF	TRBJ2-1	.	TRBV29-1
CASQGLYGYTF	TRBJ1-2	few	TRBV6-5
CASSLGQSTEAFF	TRBJ1-1	.	TRBV11-2
CSVERTGTSGMTDPYEQYF	TRBJ2-7	once	TRBV29-1
CASRGWGYSNQPQHF	TRBJ1-5	.	TRBV6-1
CASSLPRGQPQHF	TRBJ1-5	.	TRBV28
CASSSSYEQYF	TRBJ2-7	few	TRBV5-4
CATHPRDYEQYF	TRBJ2-7	.	TRBV19
CASSESLQGFPMNTEAFF	TRBJ1-1	.	TRBV19
CASSPDGMRSVNEQYF	TRBJ2-7	.	TRBV7-2
CASSPQGYSDYGYTF	TRBJ1-2	.	TRBV14
CASRPLQGEAFF	TRBJ1-1	.	TRBV28
CASSPDSVADTQYF	TRBJ2-3	.	TRBV7-6
CASSPGLAGTDTQYF	TRBJ2-3	.	TRBV5-8
CASSFRDTDYGYTF	TRBJ1-2	.	TRBV27
CASSLSLGLAFTDTQYF	TRBJ2-3	few	TRBV27
CASSSPTSGRNEQFF	TRBJ2-1	.	TRBV28
CASRKMGGNTIYF	TRBJ1-3	.	TRBV28
CASSNRDRGGEQYF	TRBJ2-7	.	TRBV9
CASNPFGPDTQYF	TRBJ2-3	.	TRBV27
CASKGTLAGGPVETQYF	TRBJ2-5	.	TRBV19
CASSVVSGGPYNEQFF	TRBJ2-1	few	TRBV9
CASQSGGGYYEQYF	TRBJ2-7	.	TRBV11-2
CSVVYRDHSYEQYF	TRBJ2-7	.	TRBV29-1
CASTSGGASTDTQYF	TRBJ2-3	.	TRBV28
CASSFGTGGYEQYF	TRBJ2-7	.	TRBV7-2
CASSETPVTGSPGELFF	TRBJ2-2	once	TRBV10-2
CAWSPGTATYNEQFF	TRBJ2-1	.	TRBV30
CASSNGNGIEHF	TRBJ1-5	.	TRBV6-5
CASSPGQGIKLQYF	TRBJ2-7	once	TRBV9
CASSGPGQGVYEQYF	TRBJ2-7	.	TRBV9
CASSLEGGGGGSYEQYF	TRBJ2-7	.	TRBV7-6
CASGINEQFF	TRBJ2-1	.	TRBV25-1
CASSALTSGLNNEQFF	TRBJ2-1	.	TRBV9
CASSPTHPPYYGYTF	TRBJ1-2	.	TRBV23-1
CASSLPPLDAGGLNEQFF	TRBJ2-1	once	TRBV11-2
CAISGGVNTEAFF	TRBJ1-1	.	TRBV10-3
CASSRRQDPIRDQPQHF	TRBJ1-5	once	TRBV28
CASSQEVQREGYEQYF	TRBJ2-7	.	TRBV4-3